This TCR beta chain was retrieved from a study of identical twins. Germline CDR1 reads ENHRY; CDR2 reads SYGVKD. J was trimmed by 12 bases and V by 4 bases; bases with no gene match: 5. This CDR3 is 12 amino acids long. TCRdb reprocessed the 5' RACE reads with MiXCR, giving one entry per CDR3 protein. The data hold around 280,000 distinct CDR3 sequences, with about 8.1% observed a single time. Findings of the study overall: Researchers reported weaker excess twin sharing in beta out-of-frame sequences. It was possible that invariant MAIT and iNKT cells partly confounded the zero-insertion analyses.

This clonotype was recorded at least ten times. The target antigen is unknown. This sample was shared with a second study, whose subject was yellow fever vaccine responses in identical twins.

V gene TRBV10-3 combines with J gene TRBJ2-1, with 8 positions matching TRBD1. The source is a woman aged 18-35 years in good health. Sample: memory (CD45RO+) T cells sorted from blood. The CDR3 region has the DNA TGTGCCATCAGTGCTGGAGACAGGGGGCAGTTCTTC. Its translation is CAISAGDRGQFF.